The 8 T cell receptor beta chains presented below share a single source sample, sequenced in a study of cytomegalovirus exposure and HLA in healthy donors. The PCR used 60 Vbeta and 13 Jbeta primers. The protocol was immunoSEQ multiplex PCR, while the TCRdb copy is restricted to in-frame clones and leaves out a portion. The sample holds roughly 97,000 clones, about a tenth seen once. Sequencing input: PBMCs. These receptors were taken from a man aged 35 to 55 in good health and CMV-seropositive.

Only a few counts were recorded for this clone. This chain uses TRBV6-1 with TRBJ2-3; 9 bases are shared with TRBD2. This CDR3 has 19 residues. J gave up 4 bases and V 1 base, and 15 bases lay outside the gene matches. Germline V gene sequence: CDR1 MNHNS, CDR2 SASEGT. The CDR3 reads CASSEVGREGPLSADTQYF. The CDR3, as DNA: TGTGCCAGCAGTGAAGTAGGGCGGGAGGGCCCTCTTAGCGCAGATACGCAGTATTTT.

The gene calls are TRBV7-9 and TRBJ2-5, with D perhaps matching TRBD1 (6 bases). Trimming left V 1 base short and J 5 bases short, with 14 bases between. The CDR3 covers 15 residues. Germline CDR1 and CDR2: SEHNR and FQNEAQ (reference sequence). The CDR3 here is CASSLGGLGIETQYF. The DNA of the CDR3 is TGTGCCAGCAGCTTAGGGGGGCTCGGTATTGAGACCCAGTACTTC.

The V and J genes are TRBV28 and TRBJ2-7; D uncertain. This CDR3 is built from 12 residues. The V gene's germline CDR1 is MDHEN and CDR2 SYDVKM. The V gene lost 8 bases and the J gene lost 1 base, with 9 bases spanning the gap. CDR3 bases: TGTGCCAGCCGGGTCAGTTCCTACGAGCAGTACTTC. Amino acids: CASRVSSYEQYF. Using reference TRBV28 and TRBJ2-7 for the parts outside the CDR3, the full variable domain is DVKVTQSSRYLVKRTGEKVFLECVQDMDHENMFWYRQDPGLGLRLIYFSYDVKMKEKGDIPEGYSVSREKKERFSLILESASTNQTSMYLCASRVSSYEQYFGPGTRLTVT.

This clone came up a few times. The chain couples TRBV5-1 to TRBJ1-3, with a possible D match to TRBD1 (5 bases). The CDR3 length is 16 residues. Germline lookup yields CDR1 SGHRS and CDR2 YFSETQ. V was clipped by 0 bases and J by 0 bases, with 10 bases between them. In nucleotides, the CDR3 is TGCGCCAGCAGCTTGGGCAGGGTGGACTCTGGAAACACCATATATTTT. It yields the protein CASSLGRVDSGNTIYF.

This sequence joins TRBV7-9 and TRBJ2-3; 7 bases line up with TRBD1. There are 13 residues in the CDR3. Looked up from germline, CDR1 is SEHNR and CDR2 is FQNEAQ (reference sequence). V was clipped by 7 bases and J by 4 bases; unmatched bases: 5. DNA of the CDR3: TGTGCCAGCAAAAGACAGGGAGCAGATACGCAGTATTTT. Its protein is CASKRQGADTQYF.

The table lists this clone with a few counts. The J gene is TRBJ2-2, the V gene TRBV19; possibly TRBD2 for D (5 bases). The germline V and J ends were trimmed by 5 bases and 7 bases, with 11 bases remaining between them. CDR3 length: 13 amino acids. Germline lookup yields CDR1 LNHDA and CDR2 SQIVND (reference sequence). The CDR3 DNA is TGTGCCAGTAGTTGGCTTGGAGGCGGGGAGCTGTTTTTT. It is translated as CASSWLGGGELFF.

This clone was counted a few times. The gene calls are TRBV14 and TRBJ2-7, with D unclear. This CDR3 is 14 amino acids long. Germline V CDR1 and CDR2: SGHDN, FVKESK. Trimming removed 1 base at V and 2 bases at J, with 9 bases between. CDR3 region: CASSQVGGTYEQYF. The CDR3, as DNA: TGTGCCAGCAGCCAAGTTGGCGGTACCTACGAGCAGTACTTC.

The chain is built from TRBV9 and TRBJ1-3; D perhaps matches TRBD1 (5 bases). The CDR3 runs 17 residues. Germline V lookup: CDR1 SGDLS, CDR2 YYNGEE. Trimming removed 0 bases at V and 0 bases at J, with 13 bases between. CDR3 sequence reads: CASSVGDSISSGNTIYF. The DNA for the CDR3 is TGTGCCAGCAGCGTAGGAGACAGTATAAGCTCTGGAAACACCATATATTTT.